This T cell receptor beta chain was sequenced during a study of cytomegalovirus exposure and HLA in healthy donors. Details on this clone: Its target is not known.

Study findings and constraints: It was shown in a later analysis that HLA-associated TCR beta chains were more clonally expanded than other, equally common chains. As a later analysis revealed, most CMV-associated TCR beta chains appeared HLA-restricted. Several of the most significant clusters appeared linked to common viral pathogens, based on a later analysis.

The PCR used 60 Vbeta and 13 Jbeta primers. Original data processing: In a later analysis, around 87 million unique TCR beta chains included roughly 11 million shared by two or more donors. The table came from immunoSEQ multiplex PCR; TCRdb's copy has only in-frame clones and leaves some out. The D gene and trimming were derived from the DNA, and the V and J assignments and clone size from that table. Here the sample spans 200,000 or so clones, around 80% being singletons. This CDR3 spans 12 amino acids. Germline V gives CDR1 SNHLY, CDR2 FYNNEI. V was trimmed by 2 bases and J by 7 bases, leaving 5 bases between them.

The sequence derives from a girl aged 2 to 10 in good health and CMV-seronegative. V gene TRBV2 combines with J gene TRBJ2-2; D not resolved. The sample was PBMCs. CDR3 nucleotides: TGTGCCAGCAGTGAATGGAGCGGGGAGCTGTTTTTT. It is translated as CASSEWSGELFF. The whole variable domain, remainder taken from reference TRBV2 and TRBJ2-2, is EPEVTQTPSHQVTQMGQEVILRCVPISNHLYFYWYRQILGQKVEFLVSFYNNEISEKSEIFDDQFSVERPDGSNFTLKIRSTKLEDSAMYFCASSEWSGELFFGEGSRLTVL.